This T cell receptor beta chain was found in a study of blood T cell repertoires in COVID-19. About the study: Spain, Italy and the United States supplied samples that represented acute and convalescent COVID-19. PBMCs, B-cell-depleted T cells, or T cells provided the cDNA or gDNA that made up the material.

This CDR3 has 15 residues. Germline-derived CDR1 and CDR2 are MNHEY and SVGEGT. J gave up 6 bases and V 0 bases, and 4 bases lay outside the gene matches. TCRdb's table, derived via immunoSEQ multiplex PCR, lists solely in-frame clones and lacks some. The sample consists of 150,000 to 250,000 clones, 70% to 80% of them appearing once. V gene TRBV6-2 or TRBV6-3 combines with J gene TRBJ2-1; 8 bases agree with TRBD2. Sequences were obtained from peripheral blood. The source of this sequence is a woman between 35 and 50 years old with COVID-19, enrolled during active disease. CDR3 nucleotides: TGTGCCAGCAGTTACTCGACTAGCGCGTCCAATGAGCAGTTCTTC. As protein: CASSYSTSASNEQFF.